This T cell receptor beta chain was recovered during a study of T cells in Graves' hyperthyroidism and ophthalmopathy (dated by TCRdb to between 2017 and 2020). Turning to the overall study: Peripheral blood was sampled at the time of initial diagnosis, prior to any treatment. TCR V-J signatures able to tell the groups apart were searched for in a discovery cohort of 100 or so patients, of whom around 43 had Graves' ophthalmopathy and some 60 had stable Graves' hyperthyroidism. The paper reports TCR Vbeta CDR3 sequencing of more than 120 peripheral blood samples: around 45 ophthalmopathy, roughly 80 hyperthyroidism and around 17 progressor patients. Once sampling was done, hyperthyroidism patients were given methimazole at a starting dose of 30 mg daily, whereas ophthalmopathy patients were given high-dose intravenous methylprednisolone. The 90 or so discovery patients were randomly split 7:3 into training and test sets. The study also compared thyroid tissue and blood T-cell repertoires from roughly 6 Graves' hyperthyroidism patients. Whether ophthalmopathy could be predicted prospectively was tested in an independent validation cohort made up of 18 to 20 hyperthyroidism patients plus 17 patients who later progressed to ophthalmopathy.

General findings and caveats noted by the study authors: No statistical method was used to fix the sample size in advance, and group allocation was not hidden from the investigators. Most expanded thyroid clonotypes (frequency above 0.001) were also detected in blood, suggesting blood repertoires may reflect thyroid immune responses. In cross-validation, a model built on a 13 V-J signature told ophthalmopathy apart from stable hyperthyroidism with under 90% sensitivity and approximately 84% specificity, and in testing the same model reached 80%/75%. In validation, the model predicted progression to ophthalmopathy with over 65% sensitivity and roughly 72% specificity, a median of 6.5 months before onset.

Stable Graves' hyperthyroidism was defined as no progression to ophthalmopathy during 18 months of follow-up. Hyperthyroidism patients were newly diagnosed, with disease duration under 2 months, and aged 18 to 65 years. The study excluded patients with uncontrolled infections, other autoimmune diseases, pregnancy or lactation. Diagnoses relied on clinical symptoms, serum thyroxine and TRAb, thyroid ultrasound and orbital computed tomography. Ficoll-Paque density gradient centrifugation was used to isolate PBMCs from under 11 ml of fresh peripheral blood. Trizol reagent was used to extract total RNA, and RNA quality was then checked on an Agilent 2100 Bioanalyzer. At least ten counts were recorded for this clonotype. The specificity of this receptor is unknown. Within one base of it there is no much larger clone, and no base qualities were kept. Trimming at the junction amounts to 2 bases on V and 5 bases on J, and the germline ends lie 10 bases apart. The CDR3 numbers 13 residues from cysteine through phenylalanine. Just CDR3 DNA is preserved here, 39 bases in frame from base 1.

The TCR beta CDR3 regions were amplified from the RNA transcripts. The TCR CDR3 was subjected to a first round of RT-PCR using the HTBI primer set and the Qiagen OneStep RT-PCR kit. The libraries were constructed in a second round of multiplex PCR and then size-selected and purified. Paired-end sequencing of the libraries was performed with 100 bp reads on an Illumina HiSeq2000. The study's processing was this. Raw data were processed with SOAPnuke, discarding reads with adapters, uncalled bases, mean Phred below 15, or no exact constant-primer or identifier match. High-quality paired reads were merged with COPE v1.2.5, and unique nucleotide sequences were defined as clonotypes. Clonotypes were aligned to IMGT TRBV, TRBD and TRBJ reference segments using MiTCR v1.1. Only V-J combinations with frequency above 0.0001, covering about 99% of repertoires, were analysed. The TCS score was defined as the ratio of F50 (clonal expansion) to E x V (chaos), calculated using BLOSUM62-based TCRdist between CDR3 peptides within each V-J. Welch's t-statistics and random forest reduced fewer than 550 V-J features to 10 to 15, which were used in a naive Bayes classifier (R e1071). The raw public data were reprocessed by TCRdb itself: fastp quality trimming at Q25, MiXCR clonotype calling, in-frame beta chains only. Entries are consolidated by CDR3 protein sequence, retaining the most common genes and DNA. TCRdb's processing, not the authors' own work, is the source of the V and J calls. This sample lists approximately 400,000 distinct CDR3 sequences; approximately 20% were detected once. The ten top clones hold 3% to 4% of the sample.

Recombination joined TRBV12-3 or TRBV12-4 with TRBJ2-7, with the D gene not confidently named. The sequenced sample was blood. The TCR was taken from a young woman with Graves' hyperthyroidism. The CDR3 loop reads CASSLIEGDEQYF. The bases are TGTGCCAGCAGTTTAATTGAAGGAGACGAGCAGTACTTC.